One and the same sample provided the 32 T cell receptor beta chains below, sequenced in a study of blood T cells in healthy people across ages. With a J-beta primer mix and a sample-barcoded 5' primer, a second PCR ran roughly 7 to 11 cycles. TCRdb fed the 5' RACE reads into MiXCR, producing one record per CDR3 protein. The data hold 1.5 million to 1.9 million distinct CDR3 sequences, with about 42% observed a single time. Input material: blood. These receptors were collected from a woman aged 18-29 years in good health.

V usage is TRBV12-3 or TRBV12-4 and J usage is TRBJ1-5, with D possibly TRBD1 on 5 matching bases. This CDR3 is built from 14 residues. V lost 0 bases to trimming and J lost 3 bases, with 6 bases between them. This CDR3 is CASSLAQVNQPQHF. CDR3 nucleotides: TGTGCCAGCAGTTTAGCACAGGTCAATCAGCCCCAGCATTTT.

V gene TRBV29-1 combines with J gene TRBJ2-5; 9 nucleotides line up with TRBD2. CDR3 length: 13 amino acids. V lost 7 bases and J lost 11; bases outside the gene matches: 14. CDR1 and CDR2 (germline): SQVTM, ANQGSEA. CDR3 DNA sequence: TGCAGCGCCGCGGGACTAGCCTACAATGAGCAGTACTTC. Amino acids: CSAAGLAYNEQYF.

Notes on this clonotype: The junction differs from germline at one of its ends, possibly a read error. The rearrangement joins TRBV29-1 to TRBJ1-2; TRBD1 is a possible D gene (5 bases). Germline V lookup: CDR1 SQVTM, CDR2 ANQGSEA. The CDR3 consists of 13 residues. The CDR3 nucleotides are TGCAGCGTTGAAGAAGGGACTAACTGTGGCTACACCTTC. Protein product: CSVEEGTNCGYTF.

The chain recombines TRBV7-2 with TRBJ2-2; TRBD2 aligns across 8 bases. Trimming cost V 3 bases and J 0 bases; bases outside gene matches: 6. Germline-derived CDR1 and CDR2 are SGHTA and FQGNSA. This CDR3 is 17 amino acids long. The CDR3 region is CASSFTTGGPNTGELFF. In nucleotides, the CDR3 is TGTGCCAGCAGCTTCACGACGGGGGGGCCGAACACCGGGGAGCTGTTTTTT.

The sample holds a few counts of this clonotype. The rearrangement links TRBV7-9 to TRBJ2-5; D call uncertain. Trimming stripped 4 bases from V and 11 bases from J, with 20 bases between. Germline CDR1 and CDR2: SEHNR and FQNEAQ (reference sequence). The CDR3 contains 14 residues. CDR3 protein: CASSSAGVYNEQYF. The CDR3 DNA is TGTGCCAGCAGCTCCGCTGGCGTGTACAATGAGCAGTACTTC.

The chain couples TRBV6-5 to TRBJ1-1, with unresolved D. Germline V gives CDR1 MNHEY, CDR2 SVGAGI. Trimming shortened V by 6 bases and J by 6 bases, and 17 bases separated the two germline ends. This CDR3 comprises 14 residues. The CDR3 DNA sequence: TGTGCCAGCAGAGCTCTGGGCCGCGAGGCTGAAGCTTTCTTT. It codes for CASRALGREAEAFF.

This clonotype was detected only once. The J gene is TRBJ1-5, the V gene TRBV29-1; no clear D gene. Germline CDR1 is SQVTM and CDR2 is ANQGSEA. The CDR3 is made up of 13 amino acids. Trimming pared 4 bases from V and 4 bases from J, leaving 11 bases between. The CDR3 coding sequence is TGCAGCGTTGCTGGAGGTGTTAATCAGCCCCAGCATTTT. Amino acid sequence: CSVAGGVNQPQHF.

The V call is TRBV7-2, the J call TRBJ2-5, with no clear D. This CDR3 region has 14 residues. Deletions cut 3 bases from V and 11 bases from J, with 19 bases between. Germline-derived CDR1 and CDR2 are SGHTA and FQGNSA. This chain's CDR3 is CASSLYRTLLEQYF. The CDR3, as DNA: TGTGCCAGCAGCTTGTACAGAACACTTTTAGAGCAGTACTTC.

This clonotype was detected ten times or more. The V and J genes are TRBV4-2 and TRBJ2-7; D is unresolved. The germline V gene encodes CDR1 LGHNA and CDR2 YNFKEQ. The germline V and J ends were trimmed by 0 bases and 2 bases, with 14 bases remaining between them. The CDR3 consists of 16 residues. The CDR3 region has the DNA TGTGCCAGCAGCCAAGATTTGTACAGTACCACCTACGAGCAGTACTTC. As protein: CASSQDLYSTTYEQYF.

This chain links TRBV19 with TRBJ2-5; 11 nucleotides line up with TRBD1. In germline, CDR1 is LNHDA, CDR2 SQIVND (reference sequence). CDR3 length equals 14 residues. V lost 1 base to trimming and J lost 13 bases; unmatched junction nucleotides: 8. CDR3 DNA sequence: TGTGCCAGTAGTATAGGGGATGCTGGGACAGGGGGGTACTTC. Its protein is CASSIGDAGTGGYF.

The chain links TRBV5-1 to TRBJ2-1; D is perhaps TRBD2 (5 bases). CDR3 length: 14 residues. V was clipped by 0 bases and J by 13 bases, with 17 bases between them. Germline V gene sequence: CDR1 SGHRS, CDR2 YFSETQ. CDR3 nucleotides: TGCGCCAGCAGCTTGGCCGGGCAGGAGGAGACCCAGTTCTTC. This translates into CASSLAGQEETQFF.

This clonotype occurred many times. A junction boundary mismatches the germline segment, possibly from a read error. The genes are TRBV5-1 and TRBJ1-5; 7 positions agree with TRBD1. This CDR3 has 15 residues. CDR1 is SGHRS, CDR2 YFSETQ, per germline. The CDR3 is CASSPTGDSNQPQHF. DNA for the CDR3: TGTGCCAGCAGCCCAACAGGGGATAGCAATCAGCCCCAGCATTTT. Complete variable domain (other parts from reference TRBV5-1 and TRBJ1-5): KAGVTQTPRYLIKTRGQQVTLSCSPISGHRSVSWYQQTPGQGLQFLFEYFSETQRNKGNFPGRFSGRQFSNSRSEMNVSTLELGDSALYLCASSPTGDSNQPQHFGDGTRLSIL.

This clonotype was observed a handful of times. V is TRBV12-3 or TRBV12-4 and J is TRBJ1-2, with TRBD1 as a possible D gene (5 bases). The V and J ends lost 6 bases and 13 bases respectively, with 15 bases between them. The length of the CDR3 is 11 residues. The CDR3 loop is CASRLGGETTF. The CDR3 DNA sequence: TGTGCCAGCAGACTTGGGGGGGAGACCACCTTC.

The rearrangement uses TRBV20-1 and TRBJ2-1; TRBD2 matches 7 bases. The DNA end favors TRBJ2-7, so the J call may be wrong. Germline CDR1 reads DFQATT; CDR2 reads SNEGSKA (reference sequence). The CDR3 has 14 amino acids. CDR3 protein: CSALRGVSYNEQYF. In DNA, the CDR3 is TGCAGTGCCCTCCGGGGGGTCTCCTACAATGAGCAGTACTTC.

A word on this clonotype: A much larger clone lies a single base off, so this may be a read error. CDR3 loop: CSVAESQETQFF. CDR3 bases: TGCAGCGTTGCGGAAAGCCAAGAGACCCAGTTCTTC. The chain links TRBV29-1 to TRBJ2-1; D gene ambiguous. Deletions cut 4 bases from V and 13 bases from J, with 17 bases between. The CDR3 consists of 12 residues. Germline V gives CDR1 SQVTM, CDR2 ANQGSEA.

The V and J genes are TRBV12-3 or TRBV12-4 and TRBJ1-6, with TRBD1 as a possible D gene (5 bases). The CDR3 sequence is 15 residues long. V was pared by 4 bases and J by 9 bases, with 16 bases between. The CDR3 region is CASSSRWGIGSPLHF. The CDR3 DNA is TGTGCCAGCAGTTCCCGGTGGGGGATCGGTTCACCCCTCCACTTT.

This sequence joins TRBV6-2 or TRBV6-3 and TRBJ2-7; D gene uncertain. CDR1 and CDR2 from the germline V gene are MNHEY and SVGEGT. Trimming took 6 bases from V and 7 from J, leaving 22 bases between them. The CDR3 contains 15 residues. The CDR3 sequence: CASRARGRLYNEQYF. In DNA, the CDR3 is TGTGCCAGCAGAGCCCGTGGTAGGCTCTACAATGAGCAGTACTTC.

The J gene is TRBJ2-3, the V gene TRBV7-2; TRBD2 aligns across 10 bases. The CDR3 loop spans 17 amino acids. The trim removed 5 bases at V and 3 bases at J, leaving 11 bases unmatched. CDR1 is SGHTA, CDR2 FQGNSA, per germline. CDR3 nucleotides: TGTGCCAGCAGCGGCGCACAGACTAGCGGGCCAACAGATACGCAGTATTTT. It codes for CASSGAQTSGPTDTQYF. Full variable domain (rest looked up from reference TRBV7-2 and TRBJ2-3): GAGVSQSPSNKVTEKGKDVELRCDPISGHTALYWYRQSLGQGLEFLIYFQGNSAPDKSGLPSDRFSAERTGGSVSTLTIQRTQQEDSAVYLCASSGAQTSGPTDTQYFGPGTRLTVL.

About this clonotype: A much larger clone is a single base away; this may be a read error. The rearrangement links TRBV20-1 to TRBJ2-5; tentatively, D is TRBD1 or TRBD2 (5 bases each). Germline V CDR1 and CDR2: DFQATT, SNEGSKA (reference sequence). There are 12 residues in the CDR3. Trimming took off 0 bases at V and 4 bases at J, with 6 bases between the two ends. CDR3 sequence (DNA): TGCAGTGCTAGAGATGGGACAGAGACCCAGTACTTC. This translates into CSARDGTETQYF.

A few counts support this clonotype. The genes are TRBV20-1 and TRBJ2-5; no reliable D call. Germline assignment: CDR1 DFQATT and CDR2 SNEGSKA (reference sequence). The CDR3 length is 14 residues. V shed 3 bases and J shed 3 bases, with 14 bases lying between them. The CDR3 region is CSASPASGEETQYF. The CDR3 bases are TGCAGTGCTAGCCCTGCTAGTGGGGAAGAGACCCAGTACTTC.

This clonotype was detected a few times. The J gene is TRBJ1-2, the V gene TRBV12-3 or TRBV12-4, with D perhaps TRBD1 (6 bases). This CDR3 comprises 13 residues. The ends were cut back, 6 bases at V and 10 bases at J, with 18 bases in the middle. CDR3 in amino acids: CASRVAGARDYTF. Here the CDR3 DNA reads TGTGCCAGCAGAGTTGCAGGGGCTAGAGACTACACCTTC.

The chain is built from TRBV27 and TRBJ2-2, with D possibly matching TRBD2 (6 bases). The CDR3 extends over 14 amino acids. Germline CDR1 and CDR2: MNHEY and SMNVEV (reference sequence). The ends were cut back, 4 bases at V and 7 bases at J, with 13 bases in the middle. CDR3 coding DNA: TGTGCCAGCAGTTCGGACTCGCGGGGCGGGGAGCTGTTTTTT. This codes for CASSSDSRGGELFF.

This clonotype has more than one count but fewer than ten. J is TRBJ1-1 and V is TRBV5-1; D might be TRBD1 (6 bases). The CDR3 consists of 14 residues. The V end lost 4 bases, the J end lost 4 bases, and 14 bases lay between the germline ends. The germline V gene encodes CDR1 SGHRS and CDR2 YFSETQ. CDR3 DNA sequence: TGCGCCAGCAGCCAACAGGGAACGGTCACTGAAGCTTTCTTT. Protein sequence: CASSQQGTVTEAFF.

There are a few counts of this clonotype. The chain combines TRBV27 with TRBJ2-7; 8 positions match TRBD1. The CDR3 sequence is 14 residues long. J lost 3 bases, V lost 10 bases, and 11 bases had no gene match. Germline V gene data show CDR1 as MNHEY and CDR2 as SMNVEV (reference sequence). CDR3 amino acids: CATSSGTGDYEQYF. Here the CDR3 DNA reads TGTGCCACCTCCTCCGGGACAGGTGACTACGAGCAGTACTTC.

CDR3 protein: CASSLNRGTTNEKLFF. The DNA of the CDR3 is TGTGCCAGCAGCTTGAACAGGGGGACAACTAATGAAAAACTGTTTTTT. This chain joins TRBV5-4 and TRBJ1-4; 8 bases match TRBD1. CDR3 length: 16 amino acids. Germline CDR1 SGHNT, CDR2 YYREEE (reference sequence). V shed 1 base, J shed 0 bases, and the junction held 2 bases outside the gene matches.

Worth noting for this clonotype: The junction does not match germline at one end; this may be a read error. The chain recombines TRBV11-2 with TRBJ2-2; D might be TRBD2 (5 bases). There are 16 residues in the CDR3. The germline V gene encodes CDR1 SGHAT and CDR2 FQNNGV. CDR3 bases: TGTGCCAGCAGCATCAGTACTCCGGTTTCCACCGGGGAGCCGTTTTTT. Protein: CASSISTPVSTGEPFF.

This clonotype was seen only a few times. CDR3: CASSDVTFPLFF. DNA for the CDR3: TGTGCCAGCAGTGACGTGACTTTCCCGTTGTTCTTC. The chain has TRBV6-2 or TRBV6-3 and TRBJ2-1; D not resolved. V was pared by 5 bases and J by 15 bases, with 17 bases between. From germline, CDR1 is MNHEY and CDR2 SVGEGT. CDR3 length equals 12 residues.

This clonotype came up a few times. The CDR3 DNA reads as TGTGCCAGCAGCTTAGGAGCCTCATATGAGCAGTTCTTC. As protein: CASSLGASYEQFF. J is TRBJ2-1 and V is TRBV11-3; D remains unclear. This CDR3 has 13 amino acids. The V gene lost 1 base and the J gene lost 8 bases, with 9 bases spanning the gap. CDR1 is SGHNT, CDR2 YENEEA, per germline.

CDR3 loop: CAISEDPLAGELFF. The CDR3 DNA is TGTGCCATCAGTGAGGACCCTTTAGCCGGGGAGCTGTTTTTT. J is TRBJ2-2 and V is TRBV10-3; no clear D. V was shortened by 2 bases and J by 6 bases, with 10 bases between the two germline ends. This CDR3 has 14 amino acids. Germline CDR1 is ENHRY and CDR2 is SYGVKD.

The chain employs TRBV29-1 and TRBJ2-3; D is uncertain. Trimming took 4 bases from V and 5 from J, leaving 13 bases between them. The germline V gene encodes CDR1 SQVTM and CDR2 ANQGSEA. The CDR3 has 13 residues. The CDR3 here is CSVGWVGKDTQYF. The CDR3 DNA sequence: TGCAGCGTTGGATGGGTCGGAAAAGATACGCAGTATTTT.

The gene calls are TRBV7-8 and TRBJ2-1; 9 bases are shared with TRBD2. With V trimmed by 7 bases and J by 4 bases, 5 bases remained unmatched. The CDR3 is 14 amino acids. Germline values: CDR1 SGHVS, CDR2 FQNEAQ. The CDR3 region is CASIPSGEYNEQFF. As DNA, the CDR3 is TGTGCCAGCATCCCTAGCGGGGAGTACAATGAGCAGTTCTTC.

This clonotype was counted between two and nine times. The chain links TRBV20-1 to TRBJ1-2; TRBD1 might be the D (5 bases). Germline V gene data show CDR1 as DFQATT and CDR2 as SNEGSKA (reference sequence). This CDR3 spans 11 amino acids. The germline V and J ends were trimmed by 4 bases and 8 bases, with 11 bases remaining between them. The CDR3 sequence: CSATGTEGYTF. CDR3 DNA sequence: TGCAGTGCTACAGGGACTGAGGGCTACACCTTC.